This T cell receptor (beta chain) was obtained from a study of blood T cell repertoires in COVID-19. Study information: T cells, B-cell-depleted T cells, or PBMCs supplied cDNA or gDNA.

The germline CDR1 and CDR2 sequences are SGHRS and YFSETQ. V was trimmed by 5 bases and J by 4 bases, leaving 11 bases between them. The CDR3 consists of 13 residues. For recovered donors of Cohort 3, there were two negative PCRs, clearance, or symptom resolution. As processed by the authors: Nucleated cell counts were estimated from reference gene primer amplification. Repertoires were generated with immunoSEQ multiplex PCR, while TCRdb's copy carries only in-frame clones and drops some. V and J calls and clone size come straight from that table; D and trimming were deduced from the DNA. The table has under 350,000 clones, about nine tenths seen once.

V gene TRBV5-1 combines with J gene TRBJ2-3, with D maybe TRBD2 (5 bases). Sequencing used PBMCs or T cells enriched from blood (not recorded which). The clonotype was recovered from a middle-aged woman who had recovered from COVID-19. The DNA of the CDR3 is TGCGCCAGCAGTTTCTCTAGCTCAGATACGCAGTATTTT. This sequence encodes CASSFSSSDTQYF. Looking up the rest from reference TRBV5-1 and TRBJ2-3 gives the full variable domain: KAGVTQTPRYLIKTRGQQVTLSCSPISGHRSVSWYQQTPGQGLQFLFEYFSETQRNKGNFPGRFSGRQFSNSRSEMNVSTLELGDSALYLCASSFSSSDTQYFGPGTRLTVL.